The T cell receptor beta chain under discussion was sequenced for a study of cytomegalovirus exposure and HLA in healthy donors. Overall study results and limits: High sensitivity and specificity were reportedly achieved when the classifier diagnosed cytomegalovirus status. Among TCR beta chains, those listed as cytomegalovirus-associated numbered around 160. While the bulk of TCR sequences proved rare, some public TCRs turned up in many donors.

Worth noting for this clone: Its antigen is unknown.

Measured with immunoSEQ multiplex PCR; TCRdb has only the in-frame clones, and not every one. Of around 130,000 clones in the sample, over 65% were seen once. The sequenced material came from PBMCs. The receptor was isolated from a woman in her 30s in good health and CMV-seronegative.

The CDR3 reads CATHRTQNYGYTF. The CDR3 nucleotides are TGTGCCACTCACCGGACACAGAACTATGGCTACACCTTC. The rearrangement uses TRBV28 and TRBJ1-2; possible D gene TRBD1, 5 bases. Germline V gives CDR1 MDHEN, CDR2 SYDVKM. The CDR3 contains 13 residues. Deletions cut 10 bases from V and 2 bases from J, with 14 bases between.